A single sample gave rise to the 25 T cell receptor beta chains below, sequenced in a study of blood T cell repertoires in COVID-19. The assay was immunoSEQ multiplex PCR, and TCRdb's table has in-frame clones only and misses some. Of about 220,000 clones detected, approximately 82% appear once; the ten largest clones hold 9.5% to 10%. Sequenced: peripheral blood. These receptors all come from a middle-aged man with active or convalescent COVID-19.

V gene TRBV5-1 combines with J gene TRBJ1-6; 8 bases match TRBD1. CDR1 and CDR2 (germline): SGHRS, YFSETQ. The CDR3 length is 14 residues. Losses at the gene ends were 2 bases for V and 8 bases for J; bases not matched to a gene: 3. DNA of the CDR3: TGCGCCAGCAGCTTCAGGGGGCAAGATTCACCCCTCCACTTT. Translated: CASSFRGQDSPLHF.

The genes are TRBV6-5 and TRBJ2-3; 16 bases are a match to TRBD2. The trim removed 6 bases at V and 4 bases at J, leaving 1 base unmatched. Germline V gene sequence: CDR1 MNHEY, CDR2 SVGAGI. The length of the CDR3 is 15 residues. Here the CDR3 DNA reads TGTGCCAGCAGGGGACTAGCGGGGGGGCCAGATACGCAGTATTTT. It yields the protein CASRGLAGGPDTQYF.

The genes are TRBV4-1 and TRBJ2-1, with TRBD2 as a possible D gene (6 bases). V lost 0 bases to trimming and J lost 1 base, with 25 bases between them. CDR3 length: 21 residues. CDR1 and CDR2 (germline): MGHRA, YSYEKL. The CDR3 spells CASSQEGEGLWGVESYNEQFF. The CDR3 coding sequence is TGCGCCAGCAGCCAAGAGGGAGAGGGACTTTGGGGGGTCGAGTCCTACAATGAGCAGTTCTTC.

The chain employs TRBV27 and TRBJ2-7, with TRBD2 matching 10 bases. With V trimmed by 0 bases and J by 2 bases, 10 bases remained unmatched. Germline CDR1 and CDR2: MNHEY and SMNVEV (reference sequence). The CDR3 sequence is 18 residues long. The DNA for the CDR3 is TGTGCCAGCAGTTTATCGAGGGCTAGCGGGGGCCGCACCTACGAGCAGTACGTC. Amino acids: CASSLSRASGGRTYEQYV.

The chain links TRBV5-1 to TRBJ2-1, with 9 bases identical to TRBD2. The CDR3 has 15 amino acids. With V trimmed by 4 bases and J by 1 base, 3 bases remained unmatched. Germline CDR1 and CDR2: SGHRS and YFSETQ. Here the CDR3 DNA reads TGCGCCAGCAGCCAAGCGGGAGGTTCCTACAATGAGCAGTTCTTC. Translating it yields CASSQAGGSYNEQFF.

The J gene is TRBJ1-3, the V gene TRBV28; 8 bases are a match to TRBD1. There are 16 residues in the CDR3. The germline CDR1 and CDR2 sequences are MDHEN and SYDVKM. The junction had 10 bases not matched to a gene; V was cut back by 6 bases and J by 3 bases. The CDR3 coding sequence is TGTGCCAGCAGCTCTCCAGGGGGCGCAGATGGAAACACCATATATTTT. This gives the protein CASSSPGGADGNTIYF.

This clone was seen just once. V usage is TRBV7-8 and J usage is TRBJ1-2, with 7 positions matching TRBD1. Germline trimming cut 4 bases from V and 7 bases from J; bases unmatched to any gene: 6. From germline, CDR1 is SGHVS and CDR2 FQNEAQ. This CDR3 has 13 residues. This CDR3 is CASSSTGASGYTF. The CDR3 region has the DNA TGTGCCAGCAGCTCTACAGGGGCCTCTGGCTACACCTTC.

The chain links TRBV7-2 to TRBJ1-2, with D maybe TRBD1 (5 bases). The CDR3 loop spans 14 amino acids. From germline, CDR1 is SGHTA and CDR2 FQGNSA. V lost 4 bases and J lost 2, with 11 bases in between. As DNA, the CDR3 is TGTGCCAGCAGCTGGCCTGGGGGGAACTATGGCTACACCTTC. As protein: CASSWPGGNYGYTF.

The chain uses TRBV7-8 and TRBJ2-7; TRBD2 aligns across 9 bases. The CDR3 covers 14 residues. Germline assignment: CDR1 SGHVS and CDR2 FQNEAQ. V gave up 7 bases and J gave up 2 bases; unmatched junction bases: 6. The chain's CDR3 is CASMASGITYEQYF. In DNA, the CDR3 is TGTGCCAGCATGGCTAGCGGGATCACCTACGAGCAGTACTTC.

The genes are TRBV9 and TRBJ1-1, with D possibly TRBD1 on 6 matching bases. The CDR3 is 15 amino acids. CDR1 is SGDLS, CDR2 YYNGEE, per germline. Trimming shortened V by 4 bases and J by 3 bases, and 16 bases separated the two germline ends. As DNA, the CDR3 is TGTGCCAGCAGCCCTAGGGGGGGAGCGTACACTGAAGCTTTCTTT. Protein product: CASSPRGGAYTEAFF.

V usage is TRBV5-4 and J usage is TRBJ1-1, with D tentatively TRBD1 (5 bases). Trimming removed 0 bases at V and 1 base at J, with 7 bases between. The CDR3 runs to 14 residues. The germline V gene encodes CDR1 SGHNT and CDR2 YYREEE (reference sequence). CDR3 bases: TGTGCCAGCAGCTTGGGACAGACGAACACTGAAGCTTTCTTT. This encodes CASSLGQTNTEAFF.

The chain links TRBV3-1 (or the pseudogene TRBV3-2) to TRBJ2-2; perhaps TRBD2 as D (6 bases). CDR3 length equals 17 residues. V was clipped by 2 bases and J by 0 bases, with 13 bases between them. CDR1 and CDR2 (germline): LGHDT, YNNKEL (reference sequence). The CDR3 DNA reads TGTGCCAGCAGCCAACCGTCTAGCGCCGCGAACACCGGGGAGCTGTTTTTT. It specifies CASSQPSSAANTGELFF.

This rearrangement joins TRBV11-2 to TRBJ1-3; no definite D call. CDR1 is SGHAT and CDR2 is FQNNGV in the germline V gene. The length of the CDR3 is 15 residues. V was cut by 6 bases and J by 1 base, with 13 bases left in between. CDR3 nucleotides: TGTGCCAGCAGTTTTTCCTCCGGGTCTGGAAACACCATATATTTT. This encodes CASSFSSGSGNTIYF.

The table lists this clone with a few counts. The chain links TRBV18 to TRBJ1-4; D is perhaps TRBD1 (6 bases). Trimming pared 3 bases from V and 2 bases from J, leaving 10 bases between. Germline-derived CDR1 and CDR2 are KGHSH and LQKENI. The CDR3 runs to 15 residues. As DNA, the CDR3 is TGTGCCAGCTCACCGAGGCAGGGGACTAATGAAAAACTGTTTTTT. Protein product: CASSPRQGTNEKLFF. The full variable domain, its missing parts supplied by reference TRBV18 and TRBJ1-4, is NAGVMQNPRHLVRRRGQEARLRCSPMKGHSHVYWYRQLPEEGLKFMVYLQKENIIDESGMPKERFSAEFPKEGPSILRIQQVVRGDSAAYFCASSPRQGTNEKLFFGSGTQLSVL.

The rearrangement uses TRBV19 and TRBJ2-5; D might be TRBD2 (6 bases). Per the germline V gene, CDR1 is LNHDA and CDR2 is SQIVND (reference sequence). This CDR3 comprises 16 residues. V was pared by 4 bases and J by 5 bases, with 20 bases between. The CDR3 nucleotides read TGTGCCAGTAGTAGCCATCCCGGGAGCGGCGGTGAGACCCAGTACTTC. As protein: CASSSHPGSGGETQYF.

The chain is built from TRBV15 and TRBJ1-3, with TRBD1 matching over 9 bases. The CDR3 runs 16 residues. Germline V gives CDR1 LNHNV, CDR2 YYDKDF (reference sequence). After removal of 0 bases from V and 3 bases from J, the junction contained 3 bases not matched to a gene. The CDR3 is CATSRDRQGGGNTIYF. CDR3 nucleotide sequence: TGTGCCACCAGCAGAGATCGACAGGGGGGTGGAAACACCATATATTTT.

This clone appeared a single time. The chain is built from TRBV18 and TRBJ1-2, with D perhaps TRBD1 (6 bases). CDR1 is KGHSH, CDR2 LQKENI, per germline. Trimming took off 6 bases at V and 4 bases at J, with 15 bases between the two ends. This CDR3 contains 14 residues. The CDR3, as DNA: TGTGCCAGCTCTCAGGAGACAGGATTCTATGGCTACACCTTC. Translating gives CASSQETGFYGYTF.

The chain uses TRBV6-5 and TRBJ1-6, with a possible D match to TRBD1 (6 bases). Germline assignment: CDR1 MNHEY and CDR2 SVGAGI. Trimming cost V 0 bases and J 2 bases, with 8 bases left between them. This CDR3 has 16 amino acids. The CDR3 region is CASSYSGHTYNSPLHF. In nucleotides, the CDR3 is TGTGCCAGCAGTTACTCGGGACACACCTATAATTCACCCCTCCACTTT.

This sequence joins TRBV19 and TRBJ1-6; D gene uncertain. CDR1 LNHDA and CDR2 SQIVND come from the germline V gene (reference sequence). V lost 7 bases to trimming and J lost 6 bases, with 10 bases between them. CDR3 length: 13 amino acids. CDR3 region: CASNADLNSPLHF. The DNA of the CDR3 is TGTGCCAGTAATGCAGATCTTAATTCACCCCTCCACTTT. Looking up the rest from reference TRBV19 and TRBJ1-6 gives the full variable domain: DGGITQSPKYLFRKEGQNVTLSCEQNLNHDAMYWYRQDPGQGLRLIYYSQIVNDFQKGDIAEGYSVSREKKESFPLTVTSAQKNPTAFYLCASNADLNSPLHFGNGTRLTVT.

The V and J genes are TRBV28 and TRBJ2-2, with 7 bases matching TRBD1. This CDR3 contains 15 residues. J was trimmed by 4 bases and V by 4 bases; bases with no gene match: 6. Germline loops: CDR1 MDHEN, CDR2 SYDVKM. This CDR3 reads CASSSRQGITGELFF. Here the CDR3 DNA reads TGTGCCAGCAGTTCCCGACAGGGCATCACCGGGGAGCTGTTTTTT. The complete variable domain, with remaining parts taken from reference TRBV28 and TRBJ2-2, reads DVKVTQSSRYLVKRTGEKVFLECVQDMDHENMFWYRQDPGLGLRLIYFSYDVKMKEKGDIPEGYSVSREKKERFSLILESASTNQTSMYLCASSSRQGITGELFFGEGSRLTVL.

The count of this clone is one. The chain combines TRBV5-5 with TRBJ2-3, with a weak D call TRBD2 (5 bases). In germline, CDR1 is SGHKS, CDR2 YYEKEE (reference sequence). The ends were cut back, 3 bases at V and 6 bases at J, with 14 bases in the middle. The CDR3 totals 14 residues. CDR3 sequence (DNA): TGTGCCAGCAGCTGGGCTGGAGGTGAGGATACGCAGTATTTT. It specifies CASSWAGGEDTQYF.

The chain employs TRBV6-2 or TRBV6-3 and TRBJ2-7; 13 bases match TRBD2. The CDR3 is 17 amino acids. The V segment lost 6 bases and the J segment 1 base; nucleotides outside the gene matches: 9. The V gene's germline CDR1 is MNHEY and CDR2 SVGEGT. This CDR3 reads CASRPTSGRARSYEQYF. The CDR3, as DNA: TGTGCCAGCAGGCCTACTAGCGGGAGGGCCCGATCCTACGAGCAGTACTTC.

The chain links TRBV6-5 to TRBJ2-5; perhaps TRBD2 as D (5 bases). The length of the CDR3 is 15 residues. Germline CDR1 is MNHEY and CDR2 is SVGAGI. V was cut by 6 bases and J by 5 bases, with 19 bases left in between. CDR3 sequence: CASRKWYAGGETQYF. The CDR3 nucleotides are TGTGCCAGCAGGAAGTGGTATGCGGGCGGGGAGACCCAGTACTTC.

The chain carries TRBV6-2 or TRBV6-3 and TRBJ2-2, with D possibly matching TRBD1 (6 bases). Germline-derived CDR1 and CDR2 are MNHEY and SVGEGT. This CDR3 spans 15 amino acids. The germline V and J ends were trimmed by 5 bases and 0 bases, with 10 bases remaining between them. The CDR3 coding sequence is TGTGCCAGCAGTAAGACAGGTTCGAACACCGGGGAGCTGTTTTTT. This gives the protein CASSKTGSNTGELFF.

The V gene is TRBV4-3, the J gene TRBJ1-4; TRBD1 matches 8 bases. Germline CDR1 reads LGHNA; CDR2 reads YSLEER. The J segment lost 7 bases and the V segment lost 4 bases, leaving 5 bases of the junction unmatched. The CDR3 length is 14 residues. In nucleotides, the CDR3 is TGCGCCAGCAGCCCCTCGCAGGGGGCTGAAAAACTGTTTTTT. Translating it yields CASSPSQGAEKLFF.